The table lists the clone carrying this T cell receptor beta chain with many counts. No antigen is known for it. RNA transcripts provided the source from which TCR beta CDR3 regions were amplified. The primer set for the first-round RT-PCR of the TCR CDR3 was HTBI. TCRdb re-called the multiplex PCR reads with MiXCR, one entry per CDR3 protein. Here the sample spans 240,000 or so distinct CDR3 sequences, less than 20% being singletons. This sample was included in a study of T cells in Graves' hyperthyroidism and ophthalmopathy. For the study at large: Peripheral blood was drawn at first diagnosis, prior to all treatment. Study results and caveats: In the blood, most expanded thyroid clonotypes above 0.001 appeared as well.

Clinical Activity Scores of at least 3, NOSPECS grades of at least 4 and durations under 3 months characterized ophthalmopathy patients. Exclusion of a patient resulted from uncontrolled infection, other autoimmune disease, pregnancy or lactation. The CDR3 length is 15 residues. Germline-derived CDR1 and CDR2 are LGHDT and YNNKEL (reference sequence). V shed 4 bases, J shed 1 base, and the junction held 4 bases outside the gene matches. This sequence joins TRBV3-1 and TRBJ1-1, with 9 nucleotides matching TRBD1. The sequenced sample consisted of blood. The receptor's source is a young woman with Graves' ophthalmopathy. CDR3 protein: CASSREGQGNTEAFF. DNA of the CDR3: TGTGCCAGCAGCCGAGAGGGACAGGGGAACACTGAAGCTTTCTTT.